The entry below gives a single T cell receptor (beta chain) sequence along with its context. What it recognizes is unknown. CDR3 length equals 13 residues. V was trimmed by 10 bases and J by 4 bases, leaving 14 bases between them. Per the germline V gene, CDR1 is MDHEN and CDR2 is SYDVKM. The sample belongs to a study of blood T cell dynamics during melanoma immunotherapy. Study background: Metastatic melanoma patients received first-line pembrolizumab or nivolumab plus ipilimumab. Overall study results and limits: It remained unknown if the driving T cell clones were melanoma-specific.

Profiling relied on immunoSEQ multiplex PCR, and the TCRdb table lists in-frame clones only, not all of them. Here the sample spans 9,500 to 10,000 clones, 70% to 90% being singletons. Stated time point: pre-treatment baseline. The chain couples TRBV28 to TRBJ1-5; weak D call: TRBD1 (5 bases). The TCR comes from a human donor with melanoma. The sample consisted of blood, taken from a patient treated with checkpoint blockade. The CDR3 is CAIGGTANQPQHF. CDR3 nucleotides: TGTGCCATTGGAGGGACTGCAAATCAGCCCCAGCATTTT. Looking up the rest from reference TRBV28 and TRBJ1-5 gives the full variable domain: DVKVTQSSRYLVKRTGEKVFLECVQDMDHENMFWYRQDPGLGLRLIYFSYDVKMKEKGDIPEGYSVSREKKERFSLILESASTNQTSMYLCAIGGTANQPQHFGDGTRLSIL.